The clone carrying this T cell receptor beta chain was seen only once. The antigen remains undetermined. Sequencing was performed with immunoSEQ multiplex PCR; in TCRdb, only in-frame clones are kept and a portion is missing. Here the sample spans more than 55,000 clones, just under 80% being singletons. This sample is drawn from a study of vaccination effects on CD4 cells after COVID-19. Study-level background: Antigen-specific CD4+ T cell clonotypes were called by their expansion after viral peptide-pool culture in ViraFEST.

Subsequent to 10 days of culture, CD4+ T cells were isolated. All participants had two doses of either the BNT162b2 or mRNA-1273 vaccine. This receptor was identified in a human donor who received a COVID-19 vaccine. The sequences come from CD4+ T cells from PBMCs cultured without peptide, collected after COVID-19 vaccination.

The CDR3 region has the DNA TGTGCCAGCAGCCCGACTAGCGGGAACAGTGATACGCAGTATTTT. As protein: CASSPTSGNSDTQYF. The chain carries TRBV3-1 (or the pseudogene TRBV3-2) and TRBJ2-3, with 11 positions matching TRBD2. The CDR3 extends over 15 amino acids. CDR1 and CDR2 (germline): LGHDT, YNNKEL (reference sequence). Unmatched junction bases numbered 6, after V lost 4 bases and J lost 6 bases.